The 21 T cell receptor beta chains presented below share a single source sample, sequenced in a study of CD8+CD57+ T cells in acquired aplastic anemia. Genomic DNA acted as the template from which TCR beta VDJ combination and CDR3 sequence profiling were carried out. TCRdb recomputed calls from the reads with MiXCR, one row per CDR3 protein. The data show approximately 130,000 distinct CDR3 sequences, around two fifths seen once. The source material was sorted CD4+, CD8+, or CD8+CD57+ T cells (not recorded which) from PBMCs. The receptors were gathered from a human donor in good health, serving as a control.

As for this clonotype: Relative to the germline gene, one junction end is altered; a read error may explain this. CDR3 protein: CATRREVAGADTQYF. In nucleotides, the CDR3 is TGTGCCACCAGGAGAGAGGTAGCCGGAGCAGATACGCAGTATTTT. The chain couples TRBV15 to TRBJ2-3; the D is unclear. Per germline, CDR1 LNHNV and CDR2 YYDKDF (reference sequence). The CDR3 sequence is 15 residues long.

This clonotype came up many times. The chain couples TRBV5-4 to TRBJ1-6, with D maybe TRBD1 (5 bases). Trimming took off 2 bases at V and 7 bases at J, with 19 bases between the two ends. This CDR3 is built from 17 residues. In germline, CDR1 is SGHNT, CDR2 YYREEE (reference sequence). The CDR3 region is CASSLIGRGTANSPLHF. CDR3 nucleotides: TGTGCCAGCAGCTTAATCGGGCGGGGGACGGCAAATTCACCCCTCCACTTT. Combining the CDR3 with reference TRBV5-4 and TRBJ1-6 gives the whole variable domain ETGVTQSPTHLIKTRGQQVTLRCSSQSGHNTVSWYQQALGQGPQFIFQYYREEENGRGNFPPRFSGLQFPNYSSELNVNALELDDSALYLCASSLIGRGTANSPLHFGNGTRLTVT.

This clonotype was observed a few times. The chain recombines TRBV20-1 with TRBJ1-1; the D gene is possibly TRBD1 (5 bases). CDR1 is DFQATT and CDR2 is SNEGSKA in the germline V gene (reference sequence). V gave up 3 bases and J gave up 1 base, with 15 bases separating them. This CDR3 has 15 amino acids. CDR3 DNA: TGCAGTGCTAGCCTTATCACAGGCCGGAACACTGAAGCTTTCTTT. Translated, it gives CSASLITGRNTEAFF.

A note on this clonotype: A junction boundary mismatches the germline segment, possibly from a read error. V usage is TRBV11-2 and J usage is TRBJ1-4; D perhaps matches TRBD1 (6 bases). The CDR3 is 14 amino acids. CDR1 and CDR2 from the germline V gene are SGHAT and FQNNGV. This chain's CDR3 is CASSLVGGGEKLFF. For the CDR3, the DNA is TGCGCCAGCAGCTTAGTGGGAGGGGGTGAAAAACTGTTTTTT.

In regard to this clonotype: One base away lies a much larger clone, so this may be a sequencing read error. Given the absence of the conserved phenylalanine or tryptophan at the CDR3 end, a read error is likely. The V and J genes are TRBV5-1 and TRBJ2-3; D perhaps matches TRBD2 (5 bases). The CDR3 consists of 16 residues. V lost 4 bases to trimming and J lost 1 base, with 16 bases between them. Germline V gives CDR1 SGHRS, CDR2 YFSETQ. The CDR3 loop reads CASSIGLLRGTDTQYL. DNA for the CDR3: TGCGCCAGCAGCATCGGACTCCTTAGAGGCACAGATACGCAGTATCTT.

Written as DNA, the CDR3 is TGTGCCACCAGCAACGCAGGGAGGGAGGCGACCCCTGAAGCTTTCTTT. This translates into CATSNAGREATPEAFF. V is TRBV15 and J is TRBJ1-1, with D possibly matching TRBD1 (5 bases). CDR1 and CDR2 from the germline V gene are LNHNV and YYDKDF (reference sequence). The CDR3 is 16 amino acids. Trimming removed 4 bases at V and 6 bases at J, with 21 bases between.

This clonotype was recorded at least ten times. The chain carries TRBV6-1 and TRBJ1-2; D is ambiguous. Trimming took off 1 base at V and 5 bases at J, with 8 bases between the two ends. The CDR3 length is 13 residues. Germline V gene lookup returns CDR1 MNHNS and CDR2 SASEGT. CDR3 amino acids: CASSEGHRYGYTF. The DNA for the CDR3 is TGTGCCAGCAGTGAAGGACATCGGTATGGCTACACCTTC.

The chain links TRBV29-1 to TRBJ1-2; no clear D gene. Germline V gene sequence: CDR1 SQVTM, CDR2 ANQGSEA. CDR3 length: 11 residues. V was trimmed by 3 bases and J by 3 bases, leaving 5 bases between them. The chain's CDR3 is CSVEGYYGYTF. DNA for the CDR3: TGCAGCGTTGAGGGGTACTATGGCTACACCTTC.

This clonotype was found many times. The chain employs TRBV10-3 and TRBJ2-1, with 9 bases that match TRBD1. CDR1 is ENHRY and CDR2 is SYGVKD in the germline V gene. There are 13 residues in the CDR3. V was clipped by 10 bases and J by 4 bases; unmatched bases: 5. The CDR3 sequence: CASSTGGYNEQFF. CDR3 DNA sequence: TGTGCCAGTTCGACAGGGGGTTACAATGAGCAGTTCTTC.

This clonotype was detected once. One end of the junction is discordant with germline, which a read error may explain. The rearrangement uses TRBV9 and TRBJ1-1; D might be TRBD1 (5 bases). Germline lookup yields CDR1 SGDLS and CDR2 YYNGEE. The CDR3 consists of 14 residues. DNA for the CDR3: TGTGCCAGCGGTTTGACAGCGGGAATCACTGAGGCTTTCTTT. It codes for CASGLTAGITEAFF.

The table lists this clonotype with many counts. The chain recombines TRBV6-1 with TRBJ2-3; 11 bases line up with TRBD2. The V gene end was trimmed by 6 bases and the J gene end by 4 bases; junction bases not matched to a gene: 9. The length of the CDR3 is 16 residues. Germline V lookup: CDR1 MNHNS, CDR2 SASEGT. For the CDR3, the DNA is TGTGCCAGCAGCGGGGGACTAGCGGATGCCGCAGATACGCAGTATTTT. This encodes CASSGGLADAADTQYF.

This clonotype appeared many times. The chain carries TRBV20-1 and TRBJ1-5, with TRBD1 as a possible D gene (5 bases). This CDR3 has 18 amino acids. Trimming pared 6 bases from V and 0 bases from J, leaving 24 bases between. Looked up from germline, CDR1 is DFQATT and CDR2 is SNEGSKA (reference sequence). This chain's CDR3 is CSALRGRDLRYSNQPQHF. The CDR3 DNA reads TGCAGTGCCCTAAGGGGCAGGGACCTCCGTTATAGCAATCAGCCCCAGCATTTT.

This clonotype was detected many times. The J gene is TRBJ2-3, the V gene TRBV12-3 or TRBV12-4; D is ambiguous. V lost 6 bases and J 2 bases, leaving 18 bases between the germline ends. This CDR3 is built from 16 residues. CDR3 protein: CASRSPRTRPTDTQYF. The DNA of the CDR3 is TGTGCCAGCAGATCCCCGCGGACGAGACCCACAGATACGCAGTATTTT.

Remarks on this clonotype: A much larger clone lies one base from this, so it may be a read error. The chain employs TRBV19 and TRBJ1-5; the D is unclear. Germline CDR1 LNHDA, CDR2 SQIVND (reference sequence). There are 15 residues in the CDR3. The DNA for the CDR3 is TGTGCTAGTAGCAACGGTGGCAGTCCACAAAAGCCCCAGCATTTT. Protein: CASSNGGSPQKPQHF.

This clonotype was counted ten times or more. The chain employs TRBV9 and TRBJ1-1; D not certain. CDR1 and CDR2 (germline): SGDLS, YYNGEE. The germline V and J ends were trimmed by 3 bases and 0 bases, with 6 bases remaining between them. CDR3 size: 13 residues. This CDR3 reads CASSAGLNTEAFF. In DNA, the CDR3 is TGTGCCAGCAGCGCAGGATTGAACACTGAAGCTTTCTTT.

This clonotype appeared many times. The V call is TRBV5-1, the J call TRBJ2-5; possible D gene TRBD1, 6 bases. CDR1 and CDR2 from the germline V gene are SGHRS and YFSETQ. CDR3 length equals 13 residues. With 1 base removed from V and 2 bases from J, the gap between germline ends came to 6 bases. Here the CDR3 DNA reads TGCGCCAGCAGCTTGCAGGGGCAAGAGACCCAGTACTTC. Translation: CASSLQGQETQYF.

In the case of this clonotype: The CDR3 carries no conserved terminal phenylalanine or tryptophan, so it likely arises from a read error. The CDR3 protein is CASSPQLQDSGNTIYL. In DNA, the CDR3 is TGTGCCAGCTCACCACAACTACAGGACTCTGGAAACACCATATATCTT. The J gene is TRBJ1-3, the V gene TRBV18; a weak D match, TRBD1 (5 bases). The CDR3 loop spans 16 amino acids. Per the germline V gene, CDR1 is KGHSH and CDR2 is LQKENI. Trimming took off 1 base at V and 0 bases at J, with 10 bases between the two ends.

The V gene is TRBV2, the J gene TRBJ2-7; 11 nucleotides line up with TRBD1. This CDR3 is 13 amino acids long. Germline lookup yields CDR1 SNHLY and CDR2 FYNNEI. V was pared by 8 bases and J by 8 bases, with 8 bases of the junction left unmatched. CDR3 residues: CASALGQGGKQYF. The CDR3 region has the DNA TGTGCCAGCGCTCTGGGACAGGGGGGCAAGCAGTACTTC.

The sample holds one count of this clonotype. The chain combines TRBV15 with TRBJ2-5, with D hard to call. The V gene's germline CDR1 is LNHNV and CDR2 YYDKDF (reference sequence). This CDR3 region has 14 residues. The V and J ends lost 3 bases and 7 bases respectively, with 15 bases between them. The CDR3 protein is CATSSLGPELTQYF. CDR3 sequence (DNA): TGTGCCACCAGCAGCTTAGGGCCCGAGTTGACCCAGTACTTC.

There are many counts of this clonotype. The chain joins TRBV5-1 to TRBJ2-5, with a possible D match to TRBD1 (6 bases). In germline, CDR1 is SGHRS, CDR2 YFSETQ. The V and J ends lost 0 bases and 2 bases respectively, with 17 bases between them. The CDR3 has 17 amino acids. The CDR3 loop reads CASSLVGRGLSQETQYF. DNA of the CDR3: TGCGCCAGCAGCTTGGTGGGCAGGGGATTAAGTCAAGAGACCCAGTACTTC.

The rearrangement links TRBV29-1 to TRBJ2-7; D is undetermined. V was trimmed by 0 bases and J by 1 base, leaving 7 bases between them. CDR3 length: 13 amino acids. Germline V gives CDR1 SQVTM, CDR2 ANQGSEA. The CDR3 spells CSVEDHRSYEQYF. The CDR3 nucleotides read TGCAGCGTTGAAGATCACAGATCCTACGAGCAGTACTTC.